One and the same sample provided the 19 T cell receptor beta chains below, sequenced in a study of low-dose radiotherapy and immunotherapy resistance in tumors. The time point here: after trial treatment. Regarding treatment: LDRT plus nivolumab, ipilimumab, low-dose cyclophosphamide and aspirin (RACIN trial). Alpha and beta chains were covered, as first-strand cDNA relied on TRAV- and TRBV-specific primers. With a constant-region primer and a V-primer adapter, TCRs were subjected to approximately 20 PCR cycles of amplification. TCRdb reprocessed the reads with MiXCR, giving one entry per CDR3 protein. The table has 35,000 to 50,000 distinct CDR3 sequences, around 21% seen once; the top ten hold 9.2%. The sample here was PBMCs, taken after low-dose radiotherapy plus immunotherapy. These receptors all come from a female donor with ovarian cancer.

This sequence joins TRBV4-3 and TRBJ2-2; a weak D match, TRBD2 (6 bases). Germline V gives CDR1 LGHNA, CDR2 YSLEER. Trimming took 3 bases from V and 6 from J, leaving 17 bases between them. This CDR3 has 16 residues. The CDR3 nucleotides read TGCGCCAGCAGCCAGGAGGGTAGCGGAGGGGCCGGGGAGCTGTTTTTT. It yields the protein CASSQEGSGGAGELFF.

Worth noting for this clonotype: An end of the junction differs from the germline gene, which may be a read error. The chain has TRBV28 and TRBJ2-7; 14 nucleotides match TRBD2. This CDR3 comprises 15 residues. The germline V gene has CDR1 MDHEN and CDR2 SYDVKM. This CDR3 reads CASSTPGLAGERSDF. DNA for the CDR3: TGTGCCAGCAGTACACCGGGACTAGCGGGGGAGAGGTCGGACTTC.

This clonotype was picked up a small number of times. The chain couples TRBV4-3 to TRBJ1-1, with D unclear. The CDR3 totals 14 residues. Per the germline V gene, CDR1 is LGHNA and CDR2 is YSLEER. Trimming removed 5 bases from V and 4 bases from J, with 14 bases in between. The CDR3 DNA reads TGCGCCAGCAGCAGGGAGTTGAAGCTCACTGAAGCTTTCTTT. Translated, it gives CASSRELKLTEAFF.

This clonotype was counted ten times or more. The V call is TRBV24-1, the J call TRBJ2-1, with no clear D. This CDR3 has 12 amino acids. V dropped 2 bases and J dropped 10 bases, with 8 bases sitting between them. Germline values: CDR1 KGHDR, CDR2 SFDVKD. The CDR3 region has the DNA TGTGCCACCAGTGATTCTCCGTGGGAGCAGTTCTTC. It yields the protein CATSDSPWEQFF.

This clonotype was recorded at least ten times. V gene TRBV18 combines with J gene TRBJ1-1; tentatively, D is TRBD1 (5 bases). Germline CDR1 and CDR2: KGHSH and LQKENI. The CDR3 extends over 14 amino acids. V was cut by 2 bases and J by 1 base, with 8 bases left in between. The CDR3 DNA sequence: TGTGCCAGCTCACCAGGGGCCCAGAACACTGAAGCTTTCTTT. Translating it yields CASSPGAQNTEAFF.

This clonotype was picked up a small number of times. The V call is TRBV28, the J call TRBJ2-7; weak D call: TRBD2 (5 bases). Germline V gives CDR1 MDHEN, CDR2 SYDVKM. This CDR3 region has 14 residues. Trimming cost V 9 bases and J 6 bases, with 21 bases left between them. Here the CDR3 DNA reads TGTGCCAGTATTAACCCTGACTACGCCTCCGAGCAGTACTTC. It yields the protein CASINPDYASEQYF.

This clonotype was detected ten times or more. This sequence joins TRBV5-5 and TRBJ2-2; D gene unclear. CDR1 SGHKS and CDR2 YYEKEE come from the germline V gene (reference sequence). The CDR3 loop spans 16 amino acids. V was shortened by 3 bases and J by 0 bases, with 12 bases between the two germline ends. Written as DNA, the CDR3 is TGTGCCAGCAGCTCGACCCTTATCGCGAACACCGGGGAGCTGTTTTTT. Its protein product is CASSSTLIANTGELFF.

This chain connects TRBV20-1 to TRBJ2-1; 8 nucleotides agree with TRBD2. The CDR3 runs to 16 residues. Trimming cost V 1 base and J 4 bases; bases outside gene matches: 9. Looked up from germline, CDR1 is DFQATT and CDR2 is SNEGSKA (reference sequence). This CDR3 is CSARVPSGRDYNEQFF. The CDR3 nucleotides are TGCAGTGCTAGAGTGCCCAGCGGGAGAGATTACAATGAGCAGTTCTTC.

At least ten counts were recorded for this clonotype. The J gene is TRBJ2-1, the V gene TRBV12-3 or TRBV12-4, with 14 bases lining up with TRBD2. This CDR3 has 14 residues. The J segment lost 9 bases and the V segment lost 6 bases, leaving 4 bases of the junction unmatched. Here the CDR3 reads CASRRLAGGSEQFF. The CDR3 DNA follows: TGTGCCAGCAGGCGACTAGCGGGAGGGAGTGAGCAGTTCTTC.

This clonotype was recorded at least ten times. The V call is TRBV27, the J call TRBJ1-5; tentative D call: TRBD1 (6 bases). V was cut by 6 bases and J by 2 bases, with 14 bases left in between. The CDR3 has 15 amino acids. Germline V CDR1 and CDR2: MNHEY, SMNVEV (reference sequence). The CDR3 region is CASRRGGMGNQPQHF. The DNA of the CDR3 is TGTGCCAGCAGGAGGGGGGGAATGGGCAATCAGCCCCAGCATTTT.

This clonotype was seen ten or more times. The chain carries TRBV7-8 and TRBJ2-1; TRBD2 aligns across 8 bases. V shed 5 bases, J shed 9 bases, and the junction held 12 bases outside the gene matches. The CDR3 length is 15 residues. Germline V gene lookup returns CDR1 SGHVS and CDR2 FQNEAQ. The CDR3, as DNA: TGTGCCAGCAGCCCCATTCGGGAGGGTATGGCTGAGCAGTTCTTC. Protein sequence: CASSPIREGMAEQFF.

This clonotype showed up just once. This chain's CDR3 is CATSDGDSSYEQYF. The CDR3 DNA reads TGTGCCACCAGTGATGGGGACAGTTCCTACGAGCAGTACTTC. The chain links TRBV24-1 to TRBJ2-7; 7 bases are a match to TRBD1. The CDR3 covers 14 residues. CDR1 and CDR2 from the germline V gene are KGHDR and SFDVKD. The V and J ends lost 3 bases and 1 base, in that order; junction bases with no gene match: 2.

The sample holds many counts of this clonotype. The CDR3 protein is CASSPPPLGDTQYF. In nucleotides, the CDR3 is TGTGCCAGCAGCCCACCACCTTTGGGAGATACGCAGTATTTT. This chain joins TRBV7-2 and TRBJ2-3; D unresolved. This CDR3 has 14 amino acids. V lost 5 bases and J 5 bases, leaving 14 bases between the germline ends. Germline assignment: CDR1 SGHTA and CDR2 FQGNSA. The whole variable domain, remainder taken from reference TRBV7-2 and TRBJ2-3, is GAGVSQSPSNKVTEKGKDVELRCDPISGHTALYWYRQSLGQGLEFLIYFQGNSAPDKSGLPSDRFSAERTGGSVSTLTIQRTQQEDSAVYLCASSPPPLGDTQYFGPGTRLTVL.

This clonotype came up many times. The chain recombines TRBV6-5 with TRBJ1-2; a possible D gene is TRBD1 (5 bases). The V gene lost 7 bases and the J gene lost 8 bases, with 14 bases spanning the gap. Per germline, CDR1 MNHEY and CDR2 SVGAGI. CDR3 length: 12 amino acids. The CDR3 DNA reads as TGTGCCAGCACCGACTCGAAGGGGGGCTACACCTTC. Its translation is CASTDSKGGYTF.

This clonotype showed up many times. V is TRBV20-1 and J is TRBJ2-1; 8 bases line up with TRBD1. The CDR3 extends over 13 amino acids. With 0 bases clipped from V and 9 bases from J, the junction kept 4 bases outside the gene matches. Germline assignment: CDR1 DFQATT and CDR2 SNEGSKA (reference sequence). The CDR3 nucleotides read TGCAGTGCTAGAGATTCGACAGGGGTTGAGCAGTTCTTC. Protein sequence: CSARDSTGVEQFF.

On this clonotype itself: A junction boundary mismatches the germline segment, possibly from a read error. This chain joins TRBV7-3 and TRBJ2-2, with D tentatively TRBD1 (6 bases). This CDR3 has 13 amino acids. Germline V gene sequence: CDR1 SGHTA, CDR2 FQGTGA. For the CDR3, the DNA is TGTGCCGGCCGCGAAAGGGACACCGAGGAGCTGTTTTTT. It encodes CAGRERDTEELFF.

The table lists this clonotype with many counts. The genes are TRBV18 and TRBJ2-5; weak D call: TRBD1 (5 bases). Trimming shortened V by 8 bases and J by 7 bases, and 14 bases separated the two germline ends. The germline gives CDR1 KGHSH, CDR2 LQKENI. The CDR3 loop spans 12 amino acids. As DNA, the CDR3 is TGTGCCAGCGACAGTACCTCGGGGACCCAGTACTTC. Amino acids: CASDSTSGTQYF. The variable domain in full, with the rest retrieved from reference TRBV18 and TRBJ2-5, is NAGVMQNPRHLVRRRGQEARLRCSPMKGHSHVYWYRQLPEEGLKFMVYLQKENIIDESGMPKERFSAEFPKEGPSILRIQQVVRGDSAAYFCASDSTSGTQYFGPGTRLLVL.

This sequence joins TRBV7-6 and TRBJ2-3; no clear D gene. CDR1 and CDR2 from the germline V gene are SGHVS and FNYEAQ. This CDR3 has 15 amino acids. The germline V and J ends were trimmed by 2 bases and 0 bases, with 9 bases remaining between them. The CDR3 region has the DNA TGTGCCAGCAGCTTACAGCACCAGAGCACAGATACGCAGTATTTT. Amino acid sequence: CASSLQHQSTDTQYF.

This clonotype is classed as medium-sized (0.01 to 0.1%). This rearrangement joins TRBV28 to TRBJ2-7, with 9 bases that match TRBD1. Germline V gene sequence: CDR1 MDHEN, CDR2 SYDVKM. J lost 1 base, V lost 2 bases, and 3 bases had no gene match. CDR3 length equals 15 residues. The CDR3 region is CASSLAGTGSYEQYF. The CDR3 coding sequence is TGTGCCAGCAGTTTAGCCGGGACAGGGTCCTACGAGCAGTACTTC.